This T cell receptor (beta chain) was recorded in a study of cytomegalovirus exposure and HLA in healthy donors. This CDR3 spans 16 amino acids. The germline V gene encodes CDR1 SGHRS and CDR2 YFSETQ. The V end was cut by 3 bases, the J end by 5 bases, with 20 bases between. About this clone: Its antigen is unknown.

Broader study findings: Immune exposure was documented only through CMV serostatus. In a later analysis, a missense DCLRE1C variant was linked to TCR beta V- and J-gene trimming. TCR association rates varied by HLA locus in a later analysis, with DRB1 highest and HLA-C lowest. Previous analysis showed most TCR beta V segments were productive about 90% or about 30% of the time.

PCR involved 60 Vbeta and 13 Jbeta primers. Libraries were prepared by immunoSEQ multiplex PCR; TCRdb keeps only in-frame clonotypes and omits some of them. The sample shows about 100,000 clones, and about 0.59% sits with its ten largest clones. The V call is TRBV5-1, the J call TRBJ1-2; perhaps TRBD1 as D (5 bases). The TCR was taken from a man aged 50 or older in good health and CMV-seronegative. Sequencing was carried out using PBMCs. This CDR3 reads CASSSNPQGSRYGYTF. The CDR3 DNA follows: TGCGCCAGCAGCTCAAACCCCCAGGGCTCTCGATATGGCTACACCTTC.